The next 29 T cell receptor beta chains were all read from a single sample in a study of shared clonotypes between healthy human individuals. The protocol was immunoSEQ multiplex PCR, while the TCRdb copy is restricted to in-frame clones and leaves out a portion. The sample includes about 470,000 clones, around 79% of them seen just once. Sequencing used PBMCs. The receptor source for this set is a woman between 35 and 50 years old in good health. Some clones in this sample may be carry-over from other donors' samples.

The V gene is TRBV2, the J gene TRBJ2-7, with D possibly being TRBD2 (6 bases). The CDR3 has 14 amino acids. Looked up from germline, CDR1 is SNHLY and CDR2 is FYNNEI. V shed 5 bases and J shed 5 bases, with 16 bases lying between them. The CDR3 DNA reads as TGTGCCAGCAGTAAGTCCGGGAGTGGGAACGAGCAGTACTTC. It translates to CASSKSGSGNEQYF.

Note on this clone: Different DNA sequences within this sample yield the same CDR3. The chain links TRBV11-3 to TRBJ1-1; D remains ambiguous. Germline-derived CDR1 and CDR2 are SGHNT and YENEEA. V shed 3 bases and J shed 2 bases, with 7 bases lying between them. The CDR3 is made up of 13 amino acids. The CDR3 reads CASSLDANTEAFF. CDR3 sequence (DNA): TGTGCCAGCAGCTTGGATGCAAACACTGAAGCTTTCTTT.

This clone occurred once. This chain joins TRBV30 and TRBJ1-6; D might be TRBD1 (6 bases). CDR3 length equals 14 residues. Between the trimmed V and J ends, which lost 2 bases and 8 bases, there was a span of 13 bases. CDR1 and CDR2 from the germline V gene are GTSNPN and SVGIG (reference sequence). The CDR3, as DNA: TGTGCCTGGAGTACTAGGGGGGGGGATTCACCCCTCCACTTT. Its protein is CAWSTRGGDSPLHF.

The chain uses TRBV5-1 and TRBJ1-6; D is unclear. CDR1 and CDR2 (germline): SGHRS, YFSETQ. CDR3 size: 14 residues. Trimming took 1 base from V and 10 from J, leaving 12 bases between them. The CDR3 coding sequence is TGCGCCAGCAGCTTGTTCTCTCCGGGCTCACCCCTCCACTTT. This gives the protein CASSLFSPGSPLHF. The full variable domain, rest sourced from reference TRBV5-1 and TRBJ1-6, is KAGVTQTPRYLIKTRGQQVTLSCSPISGHRSVSWYQQTPGQGLQFLFEYFSETQRNKGNFPGRFSGRQFSNSRSEMNVSTLELGDSALYLCASSLFSPGSPLHFGNGTRLTVT.

This clone was seen a handful of times. The chain has TRBV11-3 and TRBJ2-2, with D perhaps matching TRBD2 (6 bases). Germline CDR1 reads SGHNT; CDR2 reads YENEEA. This CDR3 is built from 18 residues. The V end was cut by 5 bases, the J end by 5 bases, with 24 bases between. The DNA of the CDR3 is TGTGCCAGCAGCCACGGGACTTTCGATGCGGCGGGGACCGGGGAGCTGTTTTTT. Translating it yields CASSHGTFDAAGTGELFF.

V is TRBV2 and J is TRBJ2-5; D gene ambiguous. The V gene's germline CDR1 is SNHLY and CDR2 FYNNEI. This CDR3 contains 11 residues. Deletions cut 5 bases from V and 5 bases from J, with 6 bases between. In nucleotides, the CDR3 is TGTGCCAGCAGTCTCTGGGAGACCCAGTACTTC. As protein: CASSLWETQYF. Together with reference TRBV2 and TRBJ2-5, the CDR3 gives the full variable domain: EPEVTQTPSHQVTQMGQEVILRCVPISNHLYFYWYRQILGQKVEFLVSFYNNEISEKSEIFDDQFSVERPDGSNFTLKIRSTKLEDSAMYFCASSLWETQYFGPGTRLLVL.

J is TRBJ2-3 and V is TRBV30; tentatively, D is TRBD1 (5 bases). Germline V gene data show CDR1 as GTSNPN and CDR2 as SVGIG (reference sequence). Between the trimmed V and J ends, which lost 2 bases and 11 bases, there was a span of 14 bases. The CDR3 contains 12 residues. CDR3 residues: CAWSPRAGWQYF. The DNA for the CDR3 is TGTGCCTGGAGTCCAAGGGCAGGGTGGCAGTATTTT.

A single count supports this clone. The chain employs TRBV27 and TRBJ1-3; no clear D gene. V was cut by 6 bases and J by 4 bases, with 22 bases left in between. Germline assignment: CDR1 MNHEY and CDR2 SMNVEV (reference sequence). CDR3 length equals 17 residues. The CDR3 nucleotides read TGTGCCAGCAGCCGGATCGGCGAGCTCTTACAAGGAAACACCATATATTTT. Translation gives CASSRIGELLQGNTIYF.

V usage is TRBV27 and J usage is TRBJ2-5; TRBD2 agrees at 7 bases. Looked up from germline, CDR1 is MNHEY and CDR2 is SMNVEV (reference sequence). V lost 2 bases and J lost 3; bases outside the gene matches: 6. The CDR3 runs to 15 residues. Written as DNA, the CDR3 is TGTGCCAGCAGTTTAAATTCTGCGGGAGAAGAGACCCAGTACTTC. Its protein product is CASSLNSAGEETQYF.

This clone was recorded a few times. This chain joins TRBV5-4 and TRBJ2-6; D unclear. V dropped 5 bases and J dropped 0 bases, with 15 bases sitting between them. Germline CDR1 reads SGHNT; CDR2 reads YYREEE (reference sequence). This CDR3 has 17 amino acids. CDR3 nucleotides: TGTGCCAGCAGAACGAATCGAATCCGCTCTGGGGCCAACGTCCTGACTTTC. It translates to CASRTNRIRSGANVLTF.

The gene calls are TRBV7-2 and TRBJ2-3; the D is unclear. The V and J ends lost 3 bases and 0 bases respectively, with 10 bases between them. Germline CDR1 SGHTA, CDR2 FQGNSA. The CDR3 spans 15 residues. The CDR3 region has the DNA TGTGCCAGCAGCTTCCGCAGCCCTAGCACAGATACGCAGTATTTT. Its protein is CASSFRSPSTDTQYF. The variable domain in full, completed from reference TRBV7-2 and TRBJ2-3, reads GAGVSQSPSNKVTEKGKDVELRCDPISGHTALYWYRQSLGQGLEFLIYFQGNSAPDKSGLPSDRFSAERTGGSVSTLTIQRTQQEDSAVYLCASSFRSPSTDTQYFGPGTRLTVL.

The chain recombines TRBV29-1 with TRBJ2-7, with a possible D match to TRBD2 (6 bases). The CDR3 consists of 15 residues. Germline-derived CDR1 and CDR2 are SQVTM and ANQGSEA. V gave up 1 base and J gave up 2 bases, with 15 bases separating them. The CDR3 coding sequence is TGCAGCGTTGAAGGGGGCGTAACGGGGGCCTACGAGCAGTACTTC. This codes for CSVEGGVTGAYEQYF.

The genes are TRBV28 and TRBJ1-4; 7 bases line up with TRBD1. Trimming at V came to 3 bases and at J to 3 bases, leaving 7 bases not matched to a gene. The CDR3 is made up of 16 amino acids. Germline loops: CDR1 MDHEN, CDR2 SYDVKM. The CDR3 here is CASSFGAGTANEKLFF. CDR3 sequence (DNA): TGTGCCAGCAGTTTTGGGGCCGGGACAGCTAATGAAAAACTGTTTTTT.

The V call is TRBV28, the J call TRBJ2-5; TRBD2 agrees at 8 bases. Per the germline V gene, CDR1 is MDHEN and CDR2 is SYDVKM. The CDR3 sequence is 14 residues long. V trimming: 6 bases; J trimming: 4 bases; junction bases outside the gene matches: 7. The CDR3 here is CASRLREDVETQYF. The DNA for the CDR3 is TGTGCCAGCAGGTTGCGGGAGGATGTAGAGACCCAGTACTTC.

V is TRBV2 and J is TRBJ2-5; 10 positions agree with TRBD1. The germline V gene encodes CDR1 SNHLY and CDR2 FYNNEI. V lost 0 bases and J lost 3; bases outside the gene matches: 10. This CDR3 region has 18 residues. The CDR3 coding sequence is TGTGCCAGCAGTGAAGCGTCGGGACAGGGGTCAACTAAAGAGACCCAGTACTTC. This encodes CASSEASGQGSTKETQYF.

In this sample, this clone turned up once. V is TRBV18 and J is TRBJ1-1; D remains unclear. Germline V gene lookup returns CDR1 KGHSH and CDR2 LQKENI. There are 16 residues in the CDR3. The V and J ends lost 3 bases and 1 base respectively, with 15 bases between them. In nucleotides, the CDR3 is TGTGCCAGCTCACCTACCACCAGGATCTCGAACACTGAAGCTTTCTTT. Residues: CASSPTTRISNTEAFF.

By frequency in the sample, this clone is medium-sized. Additional DNA sequences in this sample encode the identical CDR3. This rearrangement joins TRBV2 to TRBJ1-5; D remains unclear. Trimming shortened V by 5 bases and J by 5 bases, and 10 bases separated the two germline ends. The CDR3 is 13 amino acids. CDR1 and CDR2 (germline): SNHLY, FYNNEI. The CDR3 reads CASSFAGDQPQHF. DNA of the CDR3: TGTGCCAGCAGTTTTGCAGGAGATCAGCCCCAGCATTTT.

The chain uses TRBV4-3 and TRBJ1-4; no firm D call. This CDR3 is 15 amino acids long. Germline loops: CDR1 LGHNA, CDR2 YSLEER. V shed 0 bases and J shed 4 bases, with 9 bases lying between them. The CDR3 region is CASSQDRSYNEKLFF. The CDR3 nucleotides are TGCGCCAGCAGCCAAGATAGGTCCTATAATGAAAAACTGTTTTTT.

In its sample, this clone was seen a few times. The chain is built from TRBV7-3 and TRBJ1-1; unclear D gene. This CDR3 has 13 amino acids. Trimming pared 3 bases from V and 2 bases from J, leaving 7 bases between. Per germline, CDR1 SGHTA and CDR2 FQGTGA. This chain's CDR3 is CASSFAANTEAFF. DNA of the CDR3: TGTGCCAGCAGCTTTGCAGCTAACACTGAAGCTTTCTTT. The full variable domain, in which reference TRBV7-3 and TRBJ1-1 provide the parts outside the CDR3, is GAGVSQTPSNKVTEKGKYVELRCDPISGHTALYWYRQSLGQGPEFLIYFQGTGAADDSGLPNDRFFAVRPEGSVSTLKIQRTERGDSAVYLCASSFAANTEAFFGQGTRLTVV.

The chain couples TRBV7-9 to TRBJ2-3, with D uncertain. Trimming removed 1 base at V and 10 bases at J, with 3 bases between. The CDR3 is 10 amino acids. CDR1 SEHNR and CDR2 FQNEAQ come from the germline V gene (reference sequence). CDR3 in amino acids: CASSLDPQYF. The CDR3 bases are TGTGCCAGCAGCTTAGACCCGCAGTATTTT.

The chain combines TRBV27 with TRBJ2-7; TRBD2 aligns across 10 bases. Looked up from germline, CDR1 is MNHEY and CDR2 is SMNVEV (reference sequence). The CDR3 runs 16 residues. The junction had 7 bases not matched to a gene; V was cut back by 3 bases and J by 2 bases. The CDR3 region is CASSLMAAGGPYEQYF. The CDR3 DNA sequence: TGTGCCAGCAGTTTGATGGCAGCGGGAGGGCCCTACGAGCAGTACTTC.

The rearrangement joins TRBV5-1 to TRBJ2-7; weak D call: TRBD1 (6 bases). The CDR3 contains 14 residues. Germline V lookup: CDR1 SGHRS, CDR2 YFSETQ. V lost 4 bases, J lost 6 bases, and 17 bases lay in between. CDR3 bases: TGCGCCAGCAGCCAAATACAGGGTGCGGGCGAGCAGTACTTC. It translates to CASSQIQGAGEQYF.

As for this clone: The sample holds other DNA sequences that translate to the same CDR3. This sequence joins TRBV5-1 and TRBJ2-7; TRBD1 is a possible D gene (5 bases). The ends were cut back, 0 bases at V and 4 bases at J, with 8 bases in the middle. Germline lookup yields CDR1 SGHRS and CDR2 YFSETQ. The CDR3 is 13 residues long. CDR3 coding DNA: TGCGCCAGCAGCTTGGAAGGGGCATACGAGCAGTACTTC. Protein sequence: CASSLEGAYEQYF.

V is TRBV5-1 and J is TRBJ2-5, with 9 bases identical to TRBD1. This CDR3 comprises 14 residues. The germline CDR1 and CDR2 sequences are SGHRS and YFSETQ. Losses at the gene ends were 4 bases for V and 5 bases for J; bases not matched to a gene: 6. The CDR3 sequence is CASSGGTGIETQYF. The CDR3 nucleotides read TGCGCCAGCAGCGGAGGGACAGGGATTGAGACCCAGTACTTC.

The J gene is TRBJ2-2, the V gene TRBV6-4; TRBD1 matches at 11 bases. Losses at the gene ends were 0 bases for V and 7 bases for J; bases not matched to a gene: 7. CDR3 size: 17 residues. CDR1 is MRHNA and CDR2 is SNTAGT in the germline V gene. CDR3 sequence: CASSDSPGQGAIGELFF. The CDR3 nucleotides are TGTGCCAGCAGTGACTCGCCCGGACAGGGGGCTATCGGGGAGCTGTTTTTT.

This chain links TRBV5-1 with TRBJ2-6; D not resolved. V lost 1 base and J 0 bases, leaving 11 bases between the germline ends. The CDR3 contains 17 residues. Germline lookup yields CDR1 SGHRS and CDR2 YFSETQ. CDR3 nucleotides: TGCGCCAGCAGCTTGTTGGGCCTCCTCTCTGGGGCCAACGTCCTGACTTTC. Translation gives CASSLLGLLSGANVLTF.

The rearrangement links TRBV2 to TRBJ1-5; D remains unclear. V dropped 5 bases and J dropped 0 bases, with 14 bases sitting between them. The germline gives CDR1 SNHLY, CDR2 FYNNEI. The CDR3 runs to 16 residues. CDR3 DNA sequence: TGTGCCAGCAGTAGCCGGCAAGTTTATAGCAATCAGCCCCAGCATTTT. Protein sequence: CASSSRQVYSNQPQHF.

The V and J genes are TRBV27 and TRBJ2-1, with TRBD1 matching over 12 bases. With V trimmed by 5 bases and J by 2 bases, 7 bases remained unmatched. The CDR3 has 17 amino acids. The germline V gene has CDR1 MNHEY and CDR2 SMNVEV (reference sequence). The CDR3 nucleotides read TGTGCCAGCAGTAAGGGACAGGGGGCTGGTACCTACAATGAGCAGTTCTTC. It translates to CASSKGQGAGTYNEQFF.

This rearrangement joins TRBV7-8 to TRBJ2-3; a possible D gene is TRBD2 (5 bases). CDR1 and CDR2 from the germline V gene are SGHVS and FQNEAQ. The CDR3 is 16 amino acids. V was trimmed by 4 bases and J by 1 base, leaving 15 bases between them. Here the CDR3 DNA reads TGTGCCAGCAGCTCGCTACTAGGTGGAGGCACAGATACGCAGTATTTT. It yields the protein CASSSLLGGGTDTQYF.